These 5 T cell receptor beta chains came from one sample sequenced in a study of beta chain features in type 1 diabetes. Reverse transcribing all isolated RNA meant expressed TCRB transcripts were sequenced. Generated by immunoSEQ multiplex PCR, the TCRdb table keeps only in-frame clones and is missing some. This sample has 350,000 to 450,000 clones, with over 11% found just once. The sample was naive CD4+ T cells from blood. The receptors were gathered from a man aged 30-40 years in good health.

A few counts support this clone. The CDR3 DNA reads as TGTGCCATCGGGGGACCATCCAATGAGCAGTTCTTC. It yields the protein CAIGGPSNEQFF. J is TRBJ2-1 and V is TRBV10-3; tentatively, D is TRBD1 or TRBD2 (5 bases each). Looked up from germline, CDR1 is ENHRY and CDR2 is SYGVKD. Trimming left V 8 bases short and J 6 bases short, with 11 bases between. This CDR3 contains 12 residues.

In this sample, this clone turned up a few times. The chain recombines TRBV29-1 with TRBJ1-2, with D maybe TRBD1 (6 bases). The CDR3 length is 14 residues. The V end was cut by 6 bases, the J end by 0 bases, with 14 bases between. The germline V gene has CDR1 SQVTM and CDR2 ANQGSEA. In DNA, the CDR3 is TGCAGCGTGTTGGACAGAACGGCTAACTATGGCTACACCTTC. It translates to CSVLDRTANYGYTF.

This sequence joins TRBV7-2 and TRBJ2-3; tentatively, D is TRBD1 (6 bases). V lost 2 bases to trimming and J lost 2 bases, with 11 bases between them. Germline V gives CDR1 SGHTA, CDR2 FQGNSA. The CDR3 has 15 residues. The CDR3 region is CASSLLGHFTDTQYF. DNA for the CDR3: TGTGCCAGCAGCTTATTGGGACACTTCACAGATACGCAGTATTTT. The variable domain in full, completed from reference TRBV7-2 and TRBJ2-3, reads GAGVSQSPSNKVTEKGKDVELRCDPISGHTALYWYRQSLGQGLEFLIYFQGNSAPDKSGLPSDRFSAERTGGSVSTLTIQRTQQEDSAVYLCASSLLGHFTDTQYFGPGTRLTVL.

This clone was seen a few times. This chain's CDR3 is CASSLVLNTGELFF. The DNA of the CDR3 is TGTGCCAGCAGCTTAGTTTTGAACACCGGGGAGCTGTTTTTT. V is TRBV7-2 and J is TRBJ2-2; D not resolved. CDR3 length: 14 amino acids. CDR1 SGHTA and CDR2 FQGNSA come from the germline V gene. V shed 1 base and J shed 1 base, with 4 bases lying between them.

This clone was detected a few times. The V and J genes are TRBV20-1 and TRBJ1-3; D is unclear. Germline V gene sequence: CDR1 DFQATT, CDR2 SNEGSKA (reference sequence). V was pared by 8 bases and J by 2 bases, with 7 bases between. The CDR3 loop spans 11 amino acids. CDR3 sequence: CSPRAGNTIYF. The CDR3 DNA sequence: TGCAGTCCACGGGCTGGAAACACCATATATTTT.